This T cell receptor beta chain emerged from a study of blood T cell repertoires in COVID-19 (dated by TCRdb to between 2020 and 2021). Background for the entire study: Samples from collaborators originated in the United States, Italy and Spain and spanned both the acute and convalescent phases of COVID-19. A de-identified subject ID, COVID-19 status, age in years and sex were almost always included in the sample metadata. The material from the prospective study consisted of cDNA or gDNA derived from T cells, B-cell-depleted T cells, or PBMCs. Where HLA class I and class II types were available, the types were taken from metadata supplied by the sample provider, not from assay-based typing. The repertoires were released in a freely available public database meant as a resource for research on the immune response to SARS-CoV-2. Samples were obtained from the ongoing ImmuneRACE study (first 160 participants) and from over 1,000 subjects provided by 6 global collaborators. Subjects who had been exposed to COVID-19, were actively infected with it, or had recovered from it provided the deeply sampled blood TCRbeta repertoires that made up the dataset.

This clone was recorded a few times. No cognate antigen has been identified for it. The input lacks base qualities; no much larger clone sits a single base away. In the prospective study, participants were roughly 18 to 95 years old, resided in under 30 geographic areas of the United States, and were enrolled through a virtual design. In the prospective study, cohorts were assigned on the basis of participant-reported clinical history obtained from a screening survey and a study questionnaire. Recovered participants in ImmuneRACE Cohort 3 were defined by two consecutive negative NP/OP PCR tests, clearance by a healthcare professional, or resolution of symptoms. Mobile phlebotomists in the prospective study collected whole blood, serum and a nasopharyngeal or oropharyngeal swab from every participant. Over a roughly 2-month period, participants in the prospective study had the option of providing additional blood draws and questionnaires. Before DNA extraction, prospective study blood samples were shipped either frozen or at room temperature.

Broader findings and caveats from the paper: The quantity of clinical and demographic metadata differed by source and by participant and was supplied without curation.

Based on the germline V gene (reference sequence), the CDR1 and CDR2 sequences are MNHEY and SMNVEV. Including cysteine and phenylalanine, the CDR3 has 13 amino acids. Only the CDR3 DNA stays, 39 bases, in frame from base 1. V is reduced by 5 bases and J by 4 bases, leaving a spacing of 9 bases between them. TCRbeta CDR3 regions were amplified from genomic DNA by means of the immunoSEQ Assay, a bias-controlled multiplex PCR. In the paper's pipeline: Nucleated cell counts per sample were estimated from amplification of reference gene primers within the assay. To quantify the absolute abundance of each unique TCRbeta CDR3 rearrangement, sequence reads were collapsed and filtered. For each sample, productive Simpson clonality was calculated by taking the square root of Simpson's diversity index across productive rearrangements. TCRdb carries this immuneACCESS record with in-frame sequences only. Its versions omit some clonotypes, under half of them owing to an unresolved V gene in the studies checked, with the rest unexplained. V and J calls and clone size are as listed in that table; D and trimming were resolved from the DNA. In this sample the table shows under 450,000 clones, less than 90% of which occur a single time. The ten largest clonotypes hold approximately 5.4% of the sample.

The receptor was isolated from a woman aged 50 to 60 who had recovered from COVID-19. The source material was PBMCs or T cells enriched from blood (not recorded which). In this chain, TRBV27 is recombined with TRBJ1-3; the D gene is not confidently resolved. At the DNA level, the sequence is TGTGCCAGCAGTCGGGGAGACGGAAACACCATATATTTT. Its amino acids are CASSRGDGNTIYF.